A selection of T cell receptor beta chains follows, all from one sample in a study of CD8 T cells in Susac syndrome. TCRdb processed the immunoSEQ multiplex PCR reads anew with MiXCR; each CDR3 protein has one entry. The profile covers about 150,000 distinct CDR3 sequences, with about 94% appearing a single time and about 0.21% taken by the ten largest. Material: CD8+ T cells from PBMCs. These receptors all come from a human donor with multiple sclerosis. Each CDR3 is given with its conserved first and last residue. D genes are given only for firm matches. Clone size is stated in some rows and not others, as once, few, many or a class when expanded.

TRBV29-1,.,TRBJ2-3,.,TGCAGCGTTGAAGATTCGGGGAGCACAGATACGCAGTATTTT,CSVEDSGSTDTQYF
TRBV27,once,TRBJ1-6,.,TGTTCCAGCAGTTTAGACGGCTCCTATAATTCACCCCTCCACTTT,CSSSLDGSYNSPLHF
TRBV7-9,once,TRBJ2-3,.,TGTGCCAGCAGCATAACAGATACGCAGTATTTT,CASSITDTQYF
TRBV12-3/TRBV12-4,.,TRBJ1-1,.,TGTGCCAGCAAACAGAACACTGAAGCTTTCTTT,CASKQNTEAFF
TRBV12-3/TRBV12-4,.,TRBJ1-2,.,TGTGCCAGCAGGGGACCCGGAGAGGTGCATGATTATGGCTACACCTTC,CASRGPGEVHDYGYTF
TRBV15,.,TRBJ2-2,.,TGTGCCACCAGCGGGGGACACCTGAACACCGGGGAGCTGTTTTTT,CATSGGHLNTGELFF
TRBV27,.,TRBJ2-7,.,TGTGCCAGCGTTTCCACACAGGGTCCCTACGAGCAGTACTTC,CASVSTQGPYEQYF
TRBV12-3/TRBV12-4,.,TRBJ2-7,.,TGTGCCAGCACCTTTGGGGACTCCTACGAGCAGTACTTC,CASTFGDSYEQYF
TRBV7-9,.,TRBJ1-5,.,TGTGCCAGCAGCCCCGATGCTCAGCCCCAGCATTTT,CASSPDAQPQHF
TRBV20-1,.,TRBJ2-3,TRBD2,TGCAGTGCTACGGCTAGCGGGGGGTGGGGCACAGATACGCAGTATTTT,CSATASGGWGTDTQYF
TRBV7-9,.,TRBJ2-5,.,TGTGCCAGCAGCCCCCAGGTCTTC,CASSPQVF
TRBV5-6,.,TRBJ2-7,.,TGTGCCAGCAGCTTGGCGGTTGGCAGGAGCTCCTACGAGCAGTACTTC,CASSLAVGRSSYEQYF
TRBV30,.,TRBJ2-1,.,TGTGCCTGGAAATGGATGAGCTCCTACAATGAGCAGTTCTTC,CAWKWMSSYNEQFF
TRBV6-2/TRBV6-3,.,TRBJ2-2,.,TGTGCCAGCAGGGCGAGCCGTTCCGGGGAGCTGTTTTTT,CASRASRSGELFF
TRBV27,.,TRBJ2-6,TRBD1,TGTGCCAGCAGTTCCCGGACAGGGGGCTCTGGGACCAACGTCCTGACTTTC,CASSSRTGGSGTNVLTF
TRBV12-3/TRBV12-4,.,TRBJ1-3,.,TGTGCCAGCAGTTTATCGTCGTCAGGCGATGGAAACACCATATATTTT,CASSLSSSGDGNTIYF
TRBV29-1,.,TRBJ2-7,.,TGCAGCGTACGGAGCGGGTTAACCTACGAGCAGTACTTC,CSVRSGLTYEQYF
TRBV29-1,.,TRBJ1-1,.,TGCAGCGTTCCGACCGGCATGAACACTGAAGCTTTCTTT,CSVPTGMNTEAFF
TRBV27,.,TRBJ2-1,TRBD1,TGTGCCAGCAGTTTTAGGGGGCGCAATGAGCAGTTCTTC,CASSFRGRNEQFF
TRBV5-5,.,TRBJ2-7,TRBD1,TGTGCCAGCAGCTTGGTCGGGACAGGGGTGAGCTCCTACGAGCAGTACTTC,CASSLVGTGVSSYEQYF
TRBV27,.,TRBJ1-1,.,TGTGCCAGCAGTTTATCGCGGGGATCGAACACTGAAGCTTTCTTT,CASSLSRGSNTEAFF
TRBV7-9,.,TRBJ2-3,TRBD1,TGTGCCAGCAGGTTACAGGGGGCCGCAGATACGCAGTATTTT,CASRLQGAADTQYF
TRBV2,.,TRBJ2-4,.,TGTGCCAGCAGTGAAGATCGGAGAGTGAAAAACATTCAGTACTTC,CASSEDRRVKNIQYF
TRBV6-5,.,TRBJ1-6,.,TGTGCCAGCAGTTACTCGGTTACCTCCAATTCACCCCTCCACTTT,CASSYSVTSNSPLHF
TRBV20-1,.,TRBJ1-1,TRBD1,TGCAGTGTCAGGGCCCCCGGGACAGCGAACACTGAAGCTTTCTTT,CSVRAPGTANTEAFF
TRBV27,.,TRBJ2-7,.,TGTGCCAGCAGTTTATCGGGGAACTACGAGCAGTACTTC,CASSLSGNYEQYF
TRBV7-9,.,TRBJ1-2,.,TGTGCCAGCCTGGAGACCGGGGGGCGAAGAGGCTACACCTTC,CASLETGGRRGYTF
TRBV27,.,TRBJ1-5,.,TGTGCCAGCAAGATGGGGGGGAGCAATCAGCCCCAGCATTTT,CASKMGGSNQPQHF
TRBV6-2/TRBV6-3,.,TRBJ2-1,.,TGTGCCAGCAGTCCTCATGACTCCTACAATGAGCAGTTCTTC,CASSPHDSYNEQFF
TRBV7-9,once,TRBJ2-1,.,TGTGCCAGCAGCTCCCGTTGGGCCTACAATGAGCAGTTCTTC,CASSSRWAYNEQFF
TRBV7-6,.,TRBJ1-2,TRBD1,TGTGCCAGCAGCCCCGGGGACAGGAACCCCTATGGCTACACCTTC,CASSPGDRNPYGYTF
TRBV29-1,.,TRBJ2-7,.,TGCAGCGTGTCTTCGGCGAGGACTAAGGACTACGAGCAGTACTTC,CSVSSARTKDYEQYF
TRBV30,.,TRBJ1-2,.,TGTGCCTGGAGTTTTACTGATGGCTACACCTTC,CAWSFTDGYTF
TRBV29-1,.,TRBJ2-1,.,TGCAGCGTGTACCGGGACTACAATGAGCAGTTCTTC,CSVYRDYNEQFF
TRBV27,once,TRBJ1-2,TRBD1,TGTGCCAGCAGTCCCTCGACAGGGGTGATTAACTATGGCTACACCTTC,CASSPSTGVINYGYTF
TRBV25-1,few,TRBJ1-6,.,TGTGCCAGCAGTGAGGGTGGGGGGAATTCACCCCTCCACTTT,CASSEGGGNSPLHF
TRBV28,.,TRBJ2-1,.,TGTGCCAGCAGTTTTGGCGGACCACACAATGAGCAGTTCTTC,CASSFGGPHNEQFF
TRBV7-9,.,TRBJ2-3,TRBD2,TGTGCCAGCAGCGGGCAGCGAACTAGCGTCGGCACAGATACGCAGTATTTT,CASSGQRTSVGTDTQYF
TRBV6-1,.,TRBJ2-1,.,TGTGCCAGCAGTGAACGGGTGTCCTACAATGAGCAGTTCTTC,CASSERVSYNEQFF
TRBV13,.,TRBJ1-3,.,TGTGCCAGCAGCCCCTCGGCCTCTGGAAACACCATATATTTT,CASSPSASGNTIYF
TRBV3-1,.,TRBJ2-1,.,TGTGCCAGCAGCCAACCGGGAACCAGGAAACCCCACAATGAGCAGTTCTTC,CASSQPGTRKPHNEQFF
TRBV30,.,TRBJ1-2,.,TGTGCCTGGAGTTACGAAAACAGTGGAGACTATGGCTACACCTTC,CAWSYENSGDYGYTF
TRBV7-2,.,TRBJ2-6,TRBD1,TGTGCCAGCAGCTTGTCCCGGGACAGGGCTGGGGCCAACGTCCTGACTTTC,CASSLSRDRAGANVLTF
TRBV27,.,TRBJ1-1,TRBD1,TGTGCCAGCAGTTTATCCCCTGGGACAGGTAACACTGAAGCTTTCTTT,CASSLSPGTGNTEAFF
TRBV27,.,TRBJ2-7,TRBD1,TGTGCCAGCAGTCTCTCTCCTGGGACAGGATACTACGAGCAGTACTTC,CASSLSPGTGYYEQYF
TRBV5-1,.,TRBJ2-3,TRBD1,TGCGCCAGCAGCTTTCCCGGGACAGGAGGCACAGATACGCAGTATTTT,CASSFPGTGGTDTQYF
TRBV30,.,TRBJ2-7,.,TGTGCCTGGAACCGGGGATCCTCCTACGAGCAGTACTTC,CAWNRGSSYEQYF
TRBV7-9,.,TRBJ2-1,.,TGTGCCAGCAGCTTAGGCTCCAGTGAGCAGTTCTTC,CASSLGSSEQFF
TRBV29-1,.,TRBJ2-3,.,TGCAGCGTTGAAGAGCGGGGAAGGGTAGATACGCAGTATTTT,CSVEERGRVDTQYF
TRBV29-1,.,TRBJ2-7,.,TGCAGCGTTGATAAGGGCCGCGGGGAGCAGTACTTC,CSVDKGRGEQYF
TRBV9,.,TRBJ2-1,TRBD1,TGTGCCAGCAGCGTAGCGAGGGACAGACCTTCCTACAATGAGCAGTTCTTC,CASSVARDRPSYNEQFF
TRBV6-6,.,TRBJ1-2,.,TGTGCCAGCAGTTATCCGGGGCAGTGTCATGGCTACACCTTC,CASSYPGQCHGYTF
TRBV20-1,.,TRBJ1-5,TRBD1,TGCAGTGCTCCATCAACAGGGGCGGGGGGTCAGCCCCAGCATTTT,CSAPSTGAGGQPQHF